These T cell receptor beta chains were read from a single sample in a study of blood T cell repertoires in COVID-19. TCRdb's copy holds only in-frame clones and misses some; the assay was immunoSEQ multiplex PCR. The sample records tens of thousands of clones, approximately 91% being singletons. Sequencing input: peripheral blood. These receptors were obtained from a human donor in a cohort sampled during active COVID-19. The CDR3 runs from the conserved cysteine through the conserved F or W. A D gene is named only where the DNA matches it firmly. The listing skips clone size in some rows; elsewhere it reads once, few, many or a size class.

>TRBV6-2/TRBV6-3|NA|TRBJ2-5|NA
TGTGCCAGCAGTTACTCCGGGATCCAAGAGACCCAGTACTTC
CASSYSGIQETQYF
>TRBV30|once|TRBJ1-6|NA
TGTGCCTGGAGTTCTCGGACACTTTCACCCCTCCACTTT
CAWSSRTLSPLHF
>TRBV18|NA|TRBJ1-2|NA
TGTGCCAGCTCACCGCGGGACCCGGGCAGGGATGGCTACACCTTC
CASSPRDPGRDGYTF
>TRBV18|NA|TRBJ2-1|NA
TGTGCCAGCTCACCAGGGAGCGACAATGAGCAGTTCTTC
CASSPGSDNEQFF
>TRBV7-9|NA|TRBJ2-7|TRBD2
TGTGCCAGCAGCTTAAGGACTAGCGGGAGGGCCGTAGACGAGCAGTACTTC
CASSLRTSGRAVDEQYF
>TRBV19|NA|TRBJ1-6|NA
TGTGCCAGTAGTATGGGTTCCCTCGGGAATTCACCCCTCCACTTT
CASSMGSLGNSPLHF
>TRBV3-1/TRBV3-2|NA|TRBJ1-2|NA
TGTGCCAGCAGCCAAGATGTCACCGTCGGGGGAGGCTACACCTTC
CASSQDVTVGGGYTF
>TRBV5-4|NA|TRBJ1-6|NA
TGTGCCAGCAGCTCTGGACAGATTAATTCACCCCTCCACTTT
CASSSGQINSPLHF
>TRBV9|NA|TRBJ1-1|TRBD1
TGTGCCAGCAGCTTCCGGGACAGGGGTTCTGAAGCTTTCTTT
CASSFRDRGSEAFF
>TRBV5-6|NA|TRBJ1-2|NA
TGTGCCAGCAGCCTCGTGCGTTATGGCTACACCTTC
CASSLVRYGYTF
>TRBV4-2|NA|TRBJ1-5|NA
TGTGCCAGCAGCCAAGATAGTGATCCGCCCCAGCATTTT
CASSQDSDPPQHF
>TRBV28|NA|TRBJ2-3|TRBD1
TGTGCCAGCAGACCACGGACAGGGGGCACAGATACGCAGTATTTT
CASRPRTGGTDTQYF
>TRBV4-2|few|TRBJ2-5|NA
TGTGCCAGCAGCCTCGGAGGTTCCCCCTCCCTTCTACAAGAGACCCAGTACTTC
CASSLGGSPSLLQETQYF
>TRBV28|NA|TRBJ2-1|NA
TGTGCCAGCAGTTACAGGGTAAATGAGCAGTTCTTC
CASSYRVNEQFF
>TRBV27|NA|TRBJ2-1|TRBD1
TGTGCCAGCAGTTTAGTCCGGACAGGGGGGCTATACAATGAGCAGTTCTTC
CASSLVRTGGLYNEQFF
>TRBV2|NA|TRBJ2-5|NA
TGTGCCAGCAGTGACCAGGGAGAGACCCAGTACTTC
CASSDQGETQYF
>TRBV6-2/TRBV6-3|NA|TRBJ2-1|TRBD2
TGTGCCAGCAGCCTCGGACTAGCTGAGCAGTTCTTC
CASSLGLAEQFF
>TRBV10-1|NA|TRBJ1-1|NA
TGCGCCACCCTAGACACTGAAGCTTTCTTT
CATLDTEAFF
>TRBV11-3|few|TRBJ1-1|NA
TGTGCCAGCAGCTTGCGTGAGAACACTGAAGCTTTCTTT
CASSLRENTEAFF
>TRBV5-1|NA|TRBJ2-7|NA
TGCGCCAGCAGCTCGGAGGTCGGTTACGAGCAGTACTTC
CASSSEVGYEQYF
>TRBV27|NA|TRBJ2-1|TRBD2
TGTGCCAGCAGTTCAAACAGACAGCGGGGATTGGGTAATGAGCAGTTCTTC
CASSSNRQRGLGNEQFF
>TRBV6-5|few|TRBJ2-7|TRBD2
TGTGCCAGCAGCGGGAGGCGCTACGAGCAGTACTTC
CASSGRRYEQYF
>TRBV5-4|NA|TRBJ2-5|TRBD1
TGTGCCAGCAGCTCCGGACAGGCGGGCGGAGAGACCCAGTACTTC
CASSSGQAGGETQYF
>TRBV6-5|NA|TRBJ2-4|TRBD1
TGTGCCAGCGGAAGAGGGACAGGGGCCAAAAACATTCAGTACTTC
CASGRGTGAKNIQYF
>TRBV10-3|NA|TRBJ2-7|NA
TGTGCCATCAGTCGAGCAGCGATGGACGAGCAGTACTTC
CAISRAAMDEQYF
>TRBV12-1|NA|TRBJ1-2|NA
TGTGCCAGCAGCTTTCCGGGGTTTGCTTCCCATAACTATGGCTACACCTTC
CASSFPGFASHNYGYTF
>TRBV7-2|NA|TRBJ2-5|NA
TGTGCCAGCAGCTTAGTTGGGGGGTGGGGTGTCGAAGAGACCCAGTACTTC
CASSLVGGWGVEETQYF
>TRBV24-1|NA|TRBJ1-1|NA
TGTGCCACCAAGTCCTCGCGGGGATCTGAAGCTTTCTTT
CATKSSRGSEAFF
>TRBV30|NA|TRBJ1-3|NA
TGTGCCTGGAGTACCGTAGGGGGAGAAAACACCATATATTTT
CAWSTVGGENTIYF
>TRBV7-2|once|TRBJ2-5|NA
TGTGCCAGCAGCTTAAGTCGAGAAGAGACCCAGTACTTC
CASSLSREETQYF
>TRBV6-5|NA|TRBJ2-2|NA
TGTGCCAGCAGTCAGAGGGCACAAACCGGGGAGCTGTTTTTT
CASSQRAQTGELFF
>TRBV24-1|NA|TRBJ1-1|NA
TGTGCCACCAGTGGAGGGGGGGCTGGGAACACTGAAGCTTTCTTT
CATSGGGAGNTEAFF
>TRBV19|NA|TRBJ2-5|NA
TGTGCCAGTAGTATCTCGGGGAGTAGGGTGGAGACCCAGTACTTC
CASSISGSRVETQYF
>TRBV20-1|NA|TRBJ2-3|NA
TGCAGTGCTCTCAGCGGTGATACGCAGTATTTT
CSALSGDTQYF
>TRBV6-5|NA|TRBJ1-1|TRBD1
TGTGCCAGCAATGTACAGGGGCTGGGCACTGAAGCTTTCTTT
CASNVQGLGTEAFF
>TRBV6-6|few|TRBJ2-2|NA
TGTGCCAGCCGCCGGGACACCGGGGAGCTGTTTTTT
CASRRDTGELFF
>TRBV13|NA|TRBJ2-3|TRBD2
TGTGCCAGCAGCTCGGGAGGGGGACTACGCACAGATACGCAGTATTTT
CASSSGGGLRTDTQYF
>TRBV14|NA|TRBJ2-7|NA
TGTGCCAGCAGCCCCGAGGGGGGGGAACACTACGAGCAGTACTTC
CASSPEGGEHYEQYF
>TRBV30|NA|TRBJ1-4|TRBD1
TGTGCCTGGAGTCAACGGACAGGGCTACTGTTTTTT
CAWSQRTGLLFF
>TRBV19|NA|TRBJ2-2|NA
TGTGCCAGTATACGGGGAGCGAACACCGGGGAGCTGTTTTTT
CASIRGANTGELFF